Presented here are 22 T cell receptor beta chains from one specimen sequenced in a study of blood T cell repertoires in COVID-19. Sequencing used immunoSEQ multiplex PCR; TCRdb keeps in-frame clones, though not all of them. Among around 320,000 clones listed, around 87% were seen once. The material sequenced was PBMCs or T cells enriched from blood (not recorded which). The receptors here all came from a woman under 30 with acute COVID-19.

The chain uses TRBV5-1 and TRBJ1-1; 11 bases align to TRBD1. V trimming: 4 bases; J trimming: 10 bases; junction bases outside the gene matches: 6. Germline V gene sequence: CDR1 SGHRS, CDR2 YFSETQ. The CDR3 spans 13 residues. The CDR3 is CASSPGQGEVAFF. Written as DNA, the CDR3 is TGCGCCAGCAGCCCGGGACAGGGGGAGGTAGCTTTCTTT.

This clone was counted a single time. The gene calls are TRBV2 and TRBJ1-2; no definite D call. Trimming shortened V by 6 bases and J by 0 bases, and 14 bases separated the two germline ends. Per the germline V gene, CDR1 is SNHLY and CDR2 is FYNNEI. This CDR3 is built from 15 residues. The CDR3 DNA reads as TGTGCCAGCAGAATGTGGGCAGGTTCTAACTATGGCTACACCTTC. It yields the protein CASRMWAGSNYGYTF.

The count of this clone is one. The chain uses TRBV10-3 and TRBJ2-1, with D possibly being TRBD1 (6 bases). Germline-derived CDR1 and CDR2 are ENHRY and SYGVKD. The CDR3 consists of 15 residues. V lost 2 bases and J 2 bases, leaving 10 bases between the germline ends. CDR3 DNA sequence: TGTGCCATCAGTGAGAACACAGGGACCTACAATGAGCAGTTCTTC. Amino acids: CAISENTGTYNEQFF.

The chain uses TRBV6-6 and TRBJ2-1; 14 nucleotides line up with TRBD2. Germline V gives CDR1 MNHNY, CDR2 SVGAGI (reference sequence). The CDR3 has 17 residues. With 6 bases clipped from V and 7 bases from J, the junction kept 11 bases outside the gene matches. Here the CDR3 reads CASRRLAGGLPENEQFF. CDR3 nucleotides: TGTGCCAGCAGGCGACTAGCGGGAGGGCTCCCAGAAAATGAGCAGTTCTTC.

V and J are TRBV7-9 and TRBJ1-1; a weak D match, TRBD1 (5 bases). The CDR3 is made up of 13 amino acids. Germline V gene lookup returns CDR1 SEHNR and CDR2 FQNEAQ (reference sequence). The V end lost 2 bases, the J end lost 4 bases, and 8 bases lay between the germline ends. Here the CDR3 DNA reads TGTGCCAGCAGCTTATGGCAGGGCACTGAAGCTTTCTTT. Protein product: CASSLWQGTEAFF.

This chain links TRBV7-2 with TRBJ1-1; 9 positions agree with TRBD1. The V gene's germline CDR1 is SGHTA and CDR2 FQGNSA. This CDR3 has 16 residues. With V trimmed by 3 bases and J by 6 bases, 11 bases remained unmatched. In DNA form, the CDR3 reads TGTGCCAGCAGCTTTACAGGGGGCGCGACGGCAGCTGAAGCTTTCTTT. Translating gives CASSFTGGATAAEAFF. Together with reference TRBV7-2 and TRBJ1-1, the CDR3 gives the full variable domain: GAGVSQSPSNKVTEKGKDVELRCDPISGHTALYWYRQSLGQGLEFLIYFQGNSAPDKSGLPSDRFSAERTGGSVSTLTIQRTQQEDSAVYLCASSFTGGATAAEAFFGQGTRLTVV.

The chain links TRBV9 to TRBJ1-6, with 8 bases aligning to TRBD1. V lost 3 bases to trimming and J lost 7 bases; unmatched junction nucleotides: 6. The CDR3 has 15 residues. Germline loops: CDR1 SGDLS, CDR2 YYNGEE. The DNA of the CDR3 is TGTGCCAGCAGCGGGCGGACAGGGCTAAATTCACCCCTCCACTTT. Protein: CASSGRTGLNSPLHF.

This rearrangement joins TRBV5-4 to TRBJ2-3, with 10 bases identical to TRBD2. This CDR3 is built from 15 residues. V shed 4 bases, J shed 2 bases, and the junction held 4 bases outside the gene matches. CDR1 and CDR2 from the germline V gene are SGHNT and YYREEE (reference sequence). The CDR3 loop is CASSPGLAVTDTQYF. The CDR3 nucleotides read TGTGCCAGCAGCCCAGGACTAGCGGTCACAGATACGCAGTATTTT.

The sample holds one count of this clone. The J gene is TRBJ2-7, the V gene TRBV28; 10 nucleotides align to TRBD2. CDR1 is MDHEN, CDR2 SYDVKM, per germline. This CDR3 has 15 residues. The V segment lost 4 bases and the J segment 6 bases; nucleotides outside the gene matches: 9. The CDR3 region has the DNA TGTGCCAGCAGTTCCAGTAGCGGGAGGCTCTCCGAGCAGTACTTC. This sequence encodes CASSSSSGRLSEQYF.

The CDR3 DNA is TGTGCCAGCAGCTTAGCGCGGGGGGGCAATGAGCAGTTCTTC. Protein product: CASSLARGGNEQFF. The rearrangement joins TRBV11-2 to TRBJ2-1; 9 nucleotides line up with TRBD2. CDR1 SGHAT and CDR2 FQNNGV come from the germline V gene. There are 14 residues in the CDR3. The J segment lost 6 bases and the V segment lost 1 base, leaving 1 base of the junction unmatched.

V and J are TRBV24-1 and TRBJ2-2; 11 bases are a match to TRBD1. This CDR3 contains 17 residues. Germline V lookup: CDR1 KGHDR, CDR2 SFDVKD. The junction had 11 bases not matched to a gene; V was cut back by 7 bases and J by 5 bases. CDR3 nucleotide sequence: TGTGCCACCAGATCCGACCCCGGGACAGGGGGAACCGGGGAGCTGTTTTTT. Its translation is CATRSDPGTGGTGELFF.

The chain combines TRBV4-2 with TRBJ2-2; D is unresolved. The CDR3 extends over 12 amino acids. Germline loops: CDR1 LGHNA, CDR2 YNFKEQ. V was cut by 0 bases and J by 12 bases, with 8 bases left in between. CDR3 DNA sequence: TGTGCCAGCAGCCAAGATTCCAGTCAGCTGTTTTTT. Protein product: CASSQDSSQLFF.

The gene calls are TRBV15 and TRBJ1-2, with 11 bases that match TRBD1. Trimming took 3 bases from V and 5 from J; bases not matched to a gene: 2. This CDR3 is 14 amino acids long. CDR1 and CDR2 (germline): LNHNV, YYDKDF (reference sequence). The CDR3 region has the DNA TGTGCCACCAGCAGGGGACAGGGGGGATATGGCTACACCTTC. Its protein is CATSRGQGGYGYTF.

The CDR3 loop is CASSRIRGSNEQFF. The CDR3 nucleotides read TGTGCCAGCAGCCGGATTCGGGGAAGCAATGAGCAGTTCTTC. V gene TRBV3-1 (or the pseudogene TRBV3-2) combines with J gene TRBJ2-1; D perhaps matches TRBD2 (5 bases). The V end was cut by 4 bases, the J end by 6 bases, with 13 bases between. The CDR3 totals 14 residues. Germline CDR1 reads LGHDT; CDR2 reads YNNKEL (reference sequence).

The chain is built from TRBV10-3 and TRBJ2-3; D perhaps matches TRBD2 (6 bases). The CDR3 is made up of 15 amino acids. Looked up from germline, CDR1 is ENHRY and CDR2 is SYGVKD. Trimming left V 5 bases short and J 2 bases short, with 14 bases between. For the CDR3, the DNA is TGTGCCATCAGTCGCCGGGAGTTCCTCACAGATACGCAGTATTTT. It specifies CAISRREFLTDTQYF.

This clone was observed once. V usage is TRBV20-1 and J usage is TRBJ2-7; D perhaps matches TRBD2 (7 bases). Per germline, CDR1 DFQATT and CDR2 SNEGSKA (reference sequence). The CDR3 length is 11 residues. As DNA, the CDR3 is TGCAGGGCAAGGGGGGGCTACGAGCAGTACTTC. Its protein is CRARGGYEQYF.

CDR3 residues: CASSLSAGWLGNTIYF. The DNA for the CDR3 is TGTGCCAGCAGTTTATCGGCGGGGTGGCTCGGAAACACCATATATTTT. The chain is built from TRBV28 and TRBJ1-3; D gene unclear. V dropped 1 base and J dropped 4 bases, with 14 bases sitting between them. The CDR3 runs to 16 residues. The germline V gene encodes CDR1 MDHEN and CDR2 SYDVKM.

This clone was seen a single time. This chain uses TRBV18 with TRBJ2-1, with 9 bases that match TRBD2. V lost 8 bases, J lost 0 bases, and 8 bases stayed unmatched. This CDR3 has 16 residues. The germline V gene has CDR1 KGHSH and CDR2 LQKENI. The CDR3 region is CASRVLSGSSYNEQFF. The CDR3 DNA follows: TGTGCCAGCCGGGTCCTTAGCGGGAGCTCCTACAATGAGCAGTTCTTC.

The V gene is TRBV7-9, the J gene TRBJ1-1; 7 positions agree with TRBD1. Germline assignment: CDR1 SEHNR and CDR2 FQNEAQ (reference sequence). V lost 5 bases, J lost 0 bases, and 9 bases stayed unmatched. CDR3 length equals 16 residues. For the CDR3, the DNA is TGTGCCAGCAGCCAGGACAGGAATTTCATGAACACTGAAGCTTTCTTT. Translation gives CASSQDRNFMNTEAFF.

This rearrangement joins TRBV28 to TRBJ2-7, with 9 bases aligning to TRBD1. CDR3 length: 15 amino acids. With 6 bases clipped from V and 1 base from J, the junction kept 7 bases outside the gene matches. The V gene's germline CDR1 is MDHEN and CDR2 SYDVKM. CDR3 residues: CASRPGQGPSYEQYF. CDR3 coding DNA: TGTGCCAGCAGACCCGGACAGGGGCCTTCCTACGAGCAGTACTTC.

The chain joins TRBV9 to TRBJ2-7; 9 nucleotides line up with TRBD2. This CDR3 region has 16 residues. Germline CDR1 SGDLS, CDR2 YYNGEE. V trimming: 0 bases; J trimming: 10 bases; junction bases outside the gene matches: 14. CDR3 protein: CASSVGGSGGPTSQYF. The CDR3, as DNA: TGTGCCAGCAGCGTAGGAGGTAGCGGGGGACCTACGAGCCAGTACTTC.

The rearrangement joins TRBV4-2 to TRBJ2-1, with 7 nucleotides matching TRBD2. Trimming cost V 1 base and J 4 bases; bases outside gene matches: 7. In germline, CDR1 is LGHNA, CDR2 YNFKEQ. The CDR3 runs 16 residues. The CDR3 protein is CASSQVLAGSYNEQFF. As DNA, the CDR3 is TGTGCCAGCAGCCAAGTTTTAGCGGGTTCTTACAATGAGCAGTTCTTC.